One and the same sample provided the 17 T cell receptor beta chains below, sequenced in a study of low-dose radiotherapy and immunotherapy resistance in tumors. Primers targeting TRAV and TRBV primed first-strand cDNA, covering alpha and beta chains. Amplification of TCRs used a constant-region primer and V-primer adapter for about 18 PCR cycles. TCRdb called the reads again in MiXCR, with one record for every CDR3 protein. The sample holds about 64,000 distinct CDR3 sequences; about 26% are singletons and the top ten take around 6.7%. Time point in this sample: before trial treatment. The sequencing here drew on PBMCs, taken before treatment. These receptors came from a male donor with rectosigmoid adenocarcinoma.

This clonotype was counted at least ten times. The CDR3 region has the DNA TGTGCCAGCAGGGGCGGGTCCGAAGGCAATCAGCCCCAGCATTTT. This codes for CASRGGSEGNQPQHF. The chain has TRBV28 and TRBJ1-5, with D unresolved. The CDR3 loop spans 15 amino acids. Germline assignment: CDR1 MDHEN and CDR2 SYDVKM. V shed 6 bases and J shed 2 bases, with 14 bases lying between them.

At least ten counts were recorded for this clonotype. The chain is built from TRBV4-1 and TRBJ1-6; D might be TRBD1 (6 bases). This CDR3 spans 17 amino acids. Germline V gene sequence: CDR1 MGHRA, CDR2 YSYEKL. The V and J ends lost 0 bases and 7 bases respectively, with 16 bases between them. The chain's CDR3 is CASSQDGGRTANSPLHF. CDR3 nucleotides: TGCGCCAGCAGCCAAGATGGGGGTCGGACAGCGAATTCACCCCTCCACTTT.

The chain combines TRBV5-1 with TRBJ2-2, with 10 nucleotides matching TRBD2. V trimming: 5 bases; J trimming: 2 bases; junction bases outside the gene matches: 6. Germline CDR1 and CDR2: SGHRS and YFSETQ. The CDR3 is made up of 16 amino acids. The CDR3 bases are TGCGCCAGCAGGCCCGGGACTAGCGATAACACCGGGGAGCTGTTTTTT. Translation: CASRPGTSDNTGELFF.

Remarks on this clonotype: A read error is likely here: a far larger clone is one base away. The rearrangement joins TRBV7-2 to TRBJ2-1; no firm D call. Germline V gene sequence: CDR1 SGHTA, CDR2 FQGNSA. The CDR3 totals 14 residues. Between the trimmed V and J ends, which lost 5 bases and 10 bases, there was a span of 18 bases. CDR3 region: CASSPRTVGYEQFF. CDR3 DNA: TGTGCCAGCAGCCCGAGGACCGTAGGCTACGAGCAGTTCTTC.

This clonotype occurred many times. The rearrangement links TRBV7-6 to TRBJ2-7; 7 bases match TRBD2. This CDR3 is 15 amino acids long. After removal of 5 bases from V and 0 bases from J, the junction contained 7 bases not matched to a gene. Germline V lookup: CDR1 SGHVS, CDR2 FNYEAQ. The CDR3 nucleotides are TGTGCCAGCAGCCCCGGGCGGGGGAACTCCTACGAGCAGTACTTC. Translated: CASSPGRGNSYEQYF.

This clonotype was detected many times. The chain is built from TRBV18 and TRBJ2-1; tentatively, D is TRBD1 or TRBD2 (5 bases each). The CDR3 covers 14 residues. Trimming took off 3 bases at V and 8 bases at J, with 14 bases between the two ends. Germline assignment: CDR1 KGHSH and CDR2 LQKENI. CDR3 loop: CASSPPGAEDEQFF. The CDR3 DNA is TGTGCCAGCTCACCCCCCGGGGCCGAGGATGAGCAGTTCTTC.

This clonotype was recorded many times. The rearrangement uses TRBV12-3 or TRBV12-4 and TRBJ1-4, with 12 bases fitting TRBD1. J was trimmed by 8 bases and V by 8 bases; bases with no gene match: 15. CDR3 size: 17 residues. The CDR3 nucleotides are TGTGCCAGCGGCACCGGGACAGGGGGCAGAGCGGGGGAAAAACTGTTTTTT. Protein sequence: CASGTGTGGRAGEKLFF.

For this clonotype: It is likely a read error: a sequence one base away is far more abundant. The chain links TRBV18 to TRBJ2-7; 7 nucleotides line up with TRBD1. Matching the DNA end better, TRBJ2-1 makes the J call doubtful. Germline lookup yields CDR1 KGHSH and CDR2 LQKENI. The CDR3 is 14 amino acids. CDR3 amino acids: CSSSRQGGDNEQFF. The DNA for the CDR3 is TGTTCCAGCTCTCGACAGGGTGGTGACAATGAGCAGTTCTTC.

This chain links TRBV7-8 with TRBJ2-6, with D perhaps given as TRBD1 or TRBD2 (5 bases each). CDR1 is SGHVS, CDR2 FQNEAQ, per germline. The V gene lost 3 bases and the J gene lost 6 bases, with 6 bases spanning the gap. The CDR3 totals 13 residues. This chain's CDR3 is CASSLGPANVLTF. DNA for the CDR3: TGTGCCAGCAGCTTGGGACCGGCCAACGTCCTGACTTTC.

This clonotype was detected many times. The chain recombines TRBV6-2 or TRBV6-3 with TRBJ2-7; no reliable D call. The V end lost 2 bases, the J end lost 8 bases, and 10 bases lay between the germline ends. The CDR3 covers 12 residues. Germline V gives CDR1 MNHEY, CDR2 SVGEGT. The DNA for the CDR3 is TGTGCCAGCAGTTACGCCCCCGGGCAGCAGTACTTC. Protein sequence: CASSYAPGQQYF.

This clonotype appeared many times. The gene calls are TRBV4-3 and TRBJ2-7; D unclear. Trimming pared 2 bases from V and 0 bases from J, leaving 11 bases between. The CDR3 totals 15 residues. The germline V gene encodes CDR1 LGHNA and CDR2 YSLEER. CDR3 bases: TGCGCCAGCAGCCAAACAGTCGGCAGCTCCTACGAGCAGTACTTC. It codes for CASSQTVGSSYEQYF.

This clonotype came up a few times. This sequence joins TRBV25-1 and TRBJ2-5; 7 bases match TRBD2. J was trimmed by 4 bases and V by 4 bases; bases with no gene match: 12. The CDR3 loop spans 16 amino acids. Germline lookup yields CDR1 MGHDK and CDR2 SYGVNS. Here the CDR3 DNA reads TGTGCCAGCAGTGTTCCTAGCGGTGGAGGTCGAGAGACCCAGTACTTC. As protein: CASSVPSGGGRETQYF.

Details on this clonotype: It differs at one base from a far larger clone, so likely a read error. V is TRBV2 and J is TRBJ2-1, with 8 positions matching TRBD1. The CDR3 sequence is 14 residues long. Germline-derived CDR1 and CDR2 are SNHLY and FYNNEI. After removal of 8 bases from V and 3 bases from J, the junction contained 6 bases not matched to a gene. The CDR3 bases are TGTGCCAGCTGTGGACAGGGAGGCTACAATGAGCAGTTCTTC. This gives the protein CASCGQGGYNEQFF.

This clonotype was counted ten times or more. The CDR3 sequence: CASSYGQGARQLNTEAFF. CDR3 in DNA: TGCGCCAGCAGCTACGGACAGGGGGCTAGACAGCTGAACACTGAAGCTTTCTTT. The chain carries TRBV5-1 and TRBJ1-1, with TRBD1 matching over 11 bases. Germline lookup yields CDR1 SGHRS and CDR2 YFSETQ. The CDR3 loop spans 18 amino acids. The J segment lost 0 bases and the V segment lost 3 bases, leaving 10 bases of the junction unmatched.

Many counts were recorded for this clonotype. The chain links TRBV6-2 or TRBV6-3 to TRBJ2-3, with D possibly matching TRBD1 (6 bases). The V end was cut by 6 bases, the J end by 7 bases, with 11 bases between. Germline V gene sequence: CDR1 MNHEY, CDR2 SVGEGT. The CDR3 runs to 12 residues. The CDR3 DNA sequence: TGTGCCAGCAGACAACAGGGATATACGCAGTATTTT. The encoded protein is CASRQQGYTQYF.

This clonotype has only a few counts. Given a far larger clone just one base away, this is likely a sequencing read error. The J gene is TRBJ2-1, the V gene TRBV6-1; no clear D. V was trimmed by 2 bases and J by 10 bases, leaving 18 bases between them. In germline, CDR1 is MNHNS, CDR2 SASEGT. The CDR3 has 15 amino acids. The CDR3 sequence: CASSESHPEPYEQFF. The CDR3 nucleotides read TGTGCCAGCAGTGAATCCCATCCCGAGCCCTACGAGCAGTTCTTC.

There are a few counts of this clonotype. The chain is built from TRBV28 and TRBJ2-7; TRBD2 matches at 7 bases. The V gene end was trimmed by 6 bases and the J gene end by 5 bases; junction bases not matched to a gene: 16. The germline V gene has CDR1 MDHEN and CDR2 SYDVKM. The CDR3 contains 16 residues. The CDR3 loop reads CASRARFLDAGDEQYF. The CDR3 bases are TGTGCCAGCAGAGCCAGGTTCTTGGACGCGGGGGACGAGCAGTACTTC. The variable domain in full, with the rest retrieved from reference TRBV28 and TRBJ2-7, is DVKVTQSSRYLVKRTGEKVFLECVQDMDHENMFWYRQDPGLGLRLIYFSYDVKMKEKGDIPEGYSVSREKKERFSLILESASTNQTSMYLCASRARFLDAGDEQYFGPGTRLTVT.